This is a list of T cell receptor beta chains from one sample in a study of blood T cell repertoires in COVID-19. This table comes from immunoSEQ multiplex PCR, and its TCRdb copy is limited to in-frame clones, with some not included. The table lists fewer than 110,000 clones, about 90% of them singletons, with 3% to 3.5% in the top ten. Sample: peripheral blood. The receptors stem from a human donor in a cohort sampled during active COVID-19. Both conserved end residues are part of each CDR3. The D gene is left open where the match is weak. Clone size is given for some rows only: seen once, a few or many times, or a class if the clone is expanded.

v_call: TRBV3-1/TRBV3-2; clone_size: once; d_call: -; j_call: TRBJ2-7; cdr3_nt: TGTGCCAGCAGCCAAGAGTCCAGCCGGGGCGAGCAGTACTTC; cdr3_aa: CASSQESSRGEQYF
v_call: TRBV18; clone_size: few; d_call: -; j_call: TRBJ2-5; cdr3_nt: TGTGCCAGCTCACCAGGAGTAGCCTCAGAGACCCAGTACTTC; cdr3_aa: CASSPGVASETQYF
v_call: TRBV29-1; clone_size: once; d_call: -; j_call: TRBJ1-1; cdr3_nt: TGCAGCGTTACTTATGGAGGGAACACTGAAGCTTTCTTT; cdr3_aa: CSVTYGGNTEAFF
v_call: TRBV3-1/TRBV3-2; clone_size: -; d_call: -; j_call: TRBJ2-2; cdr3_nt: TGTGCCAGCAGCCTCCCCGGCGGACTGAACACCGGGGAGCTGTTTTTT; cdr3_aa: CASSLPGGLNTGELFF
v_call: TRBV18; clone_size: -; d_call: TRBD2; j_call: TRBJ2-1; cdr3_nt: TGTGCCAGCTCACCATCCCCTAGCGGGGGATACAATGAGCAGTTCTTC; cdr3_aa: CASSPSPSGGYNEQFF
v_call: TRBV5-1; clone_size: -; d_call: -; j_call: TRBJ2-5; cdr3_nt: TGCGCCAGCAGCCCGGCCGGGATACAAGAGACCCAGTACTTC; cdr3_aa: CASSPAGIQETQYF
v_call: TRBV7-9; clone_size: -; d_call: TRBD1; j_call: TRBJ1-1; cdr3_nt: TGTGCCAGCAGCTTAGCGACAGGGTCTCGCACTGAAGCTTTCTTT; cdr3_aa: CASSLATGSRTEAFF
v_call: TRBV5-6; clone_size: -; d_call: TRBD1; j_call: TRBJ2-3; cdr3_nt: TGTGCCAGCAGCTTTTCCGGGACAGGGGTCCTTCTAGATACGCAGTATTTT; cdr3_aa: CASSFSGTGVLLDTQYF
v_call: TRBV13; clone_size: -; d_call: TRBD2; j_call: TRBJ2-7; cdr3_nt: TGTGCCAGCAGCCCCCGGGCTAGCGGGAGGAACGAGCAGTACTTC; cdr3_aa: CASSPRASGRNEQYF
v_call: TRBV30; clone_size: -; d_call: -; j_call: TRBJ1-5; cdr3_nt: TGTGCCTGGAGTGTCCGCAGGGACAATCAGCCCCAGCATTTT; cdr3_aa: CAWSVRRDNQPQHF
v_call: TRBV6-6; clone_size: -; d_call: TRBD1; j_call: TRBJ1-1; cdr3_nt: TGTGCCAGCAGTTCCCGACAGGGGAACACTGAAGCTTTCTTT; cdr3_aa: CASSSRQGNTEAFF
v_call: TRBV7-2; clone_size: -; d_call: TRBD2; j_call: TRBJ2-1; cdr3_nt: TGTGCCAGCAGCTTAACTAGCGGCACCTACAATGAGCAGTTCTTC; cdr3_aa: CASSLTSGTYNEQFF
v_call: TRBV7-2; clone_size: -; d_call: TRBD1; j_call: TRBJ2-5; cdr3_nt: TGTGCCAGCAGCTTAGGGCCCCCCCGGCAGGGGGCCCAGTACTTC; cdr3_aa: CASSLGPPRQGAQYF
v_call: TRBV24-1; clone_size: -; d_call: TRBD1; j_call: TRBJ1-1; cdr3_nt: TGTGCCACCAGCAGGGGGCTGAACACTGAAGCTTTCTTT; cdr3_aa: CATSRGLNTEAFF
v_call: TRBV3-1/TRBV3-2; clone_size: -; d_call: -; j_call: TRBJ2-2; cdr3_nt: TGTGCCAGCAGCCAAGGGACTACAAAGACCGGGGAGCTGTTTTTT; cdr3_aa: CASSQGTTKTGELFF
v_call: TRBV11-3; clone_size: -; d_call: -; j_call: TRBJ2-3; cdr3_nt: TGTGCCAGCAGCTTAGCGGGGTCCCGCCAAGATACGCAGTATTTT; cdr3_aa: CASSLAGSRQDTQYF
v_call: TRBV7-8; clone_size: -; d_call: -; j_call: TRBJ2-2; cdr3_nt: TGTGCCAGCAGCTTAGGGGGGCGATGGAACACCGGGGAGCTGTTTTTT; cdr3_aa: CASSLGGRWNTGELFF
v_call: TRBV5-1; clone_size: -; d_call: -; j_call: TRBJ1-1; cdr3_nt: TGCGCCAGCAGCTTGGGGCCGAACACTGAAGCTTTCTTT; cdr3_aa: CASSLGPNTEAFF
v_call: TRBV19; clone_size: -; d_call: -; j_call: TRBJ2-3; cdr3_nt: TGTGCCAGTAGTATACGACAGGTTTCAGATACGCAGTATTTT; cdr3_aa: CASSIRQVSDTQYF
v_call: TRBV3-1/TRBV3-2; clone_size: -; d_call: TRBD2; j_call: TRBJ2-2; cdr3_nt: TGTGCCAGCAGCCAAGAATTTCAGCGGGAGTGGGCCGGGGAGCTGTTTTTT; cdr3_aa: CASSQEFQREWAGELFF
v_call: TRBV7-6; clone_size: -; d_call: -; j_call: TRBJ2-7; cdr3_nt: TGTGCCAGCAGCTTAGATCCGGGAAGCTCCTACGAGCAGTACTTC; cdr3_aa: CASSLDPGSSYEQYF
v_call: TRBV28; clone_size: once; d_call: -; j_call: TRBJ2-7; cdr3_nt: TGTGCCAGCAGTTCGGCGGCTAGCGTCCCCTACGAGCAGTACTTC; cdr3_aa: CASSSAASVPYEQYF
v_call: TRBV3-1/TRBV3-2; clone_size: -; d_call: -; j_call: TRBJ2-3; cdr3_nt: TGTGCCAGCAGCCAAGATTGGGGCGATACGCAGTATTTT; cdr3_aa: CASSQDWGDTQYF
v_call: TRBV4-1; clone_size: -; d_call: TRBD2; j_call: TRBJ2-3; cdr3_nt: TGCGCCAGCAGCCAAGATTGGATGGCGGGAGTTACAGATACGCAGTATTTT; cdr3_aa: CASSQDWMAGVTDTQYF
v_call: TRBV6-5; clone_size: -; d_call: -; j_call: TRBJ1-5; cdr3_nt: TGTGCCAGCAGTTCCCTTAGGGGCCTCAGCAATCAGCCCCAGCATTTT; cdr3_aa: CASSSLRGLSNQPQHF
v_call: TRBV11-3; clone_size: -; d_call: -; j_call: TRBJ1-1; cdr3_nt: TGTGCCAGCAGCGATCAAAACAGGGCTCCGAACACTGAAGCTTTCTTT; cdr3_aa: CASSDQNRAPNTEAFF
v_call: TRBV10-1; clone_size: few; d_call: -; j_call: TRBJ2-7; cdr3_nt: TGCGCCAGCAGTGAAGGTAGCGCCCGGTTTGGGGAGCAGTACTTC; cdr3_aa: CASSEGSARFGEQYF
v_call: TRBV15; clone_size: -; d_call: -; j_call: TRBJ2-7; cdr3_nt: TGTGCCACCAGCAGAGACAGGGTTATCTCCTACGAGCAGTACTTC; cdr3_aa: CATSRDRVISYEQYF
v_call: TRBV29-1; clone_size: once; d_call: TRBD1; j_call: TRBJ2-1; cdr3_nt: TGCAGCGTGGGACAGCTCTACAATGAGCAGTTCTTC; cdr3_aa: CSVGQLYNEQFF
v_call: TRBV7-9; clone_size: -; d_call: -; j_call: TRBJ2-5; cdr3_nt: TGTGCCAGCGCTCTTACCGGGGAGACCCAGTACTTC; cdr3_aa: CASALTGETQYF
v_call: TRBV13; clone_size: -; d_call: -; j_call: TRBJ2-5; cdr3_nt: TGTGCCAGCAGCTTTTCTCCAGAGACCCAGTACTTC; cdr3_aa: CASSFSPETQYF
v_call: TRBV12-3/TRBV12-4; clone_size: -; d_call: -; j_call: TRBJ1-4; cdr3_nt: TGTGCCAGCAGTTTCGACCCAAAGCGGAAACTGTTTTTT; cdr3_aa: CASSFDPKRKLFF
v_call: TRBV28; clone_size: -; d_call: TRBD1; j_call: TRBJ1-5; cdr3_nt: TGTGCCAGCACTGGTGGAGGGGGCCATCAGCCCCAGCATTTT; cdr3_aa: CASTGGGGHQPQHF
v_call: TRBV10-3; clone_size: -; d_call: -; j_call: TRBJ1-5; cdr3_nt: TGTGCCATCAGTGAGGGGCAAGATCAGCCCCAGCATTTT; cdr3_aa: CAISEGQDQPQHF
v_call: TRBV18; clone_size: once; d_call: -; j_call: TRBJ2-2; cdr3_nt: TGTGCCAACTCACCCACTAACAGGGCCGGGGAGCTGTTTTTT; cdr3_aa: CANSPTNRAGELFF
v_call: TRBV6-5; clone_size: -; d_call: -; j_call: TRBJ1-6; cdr3_nt: TGTGCCAGCAGGGCGGGGCCCAGCCATTCACCCCTCCACTTT; cdr3_aa: CASRAGPSHSPLHF
v_call: TRBV19; clone_size: -; d_call: TRBD2; j_call: TRBJ2-1; cdr3_nt: TGTGCCAGTAGTACTAGCGGGAGTTCCGATGAGCAGTTCTTC; cdr3_aa: CASSTSGSSDEQFF
v_call: TRBV28; clone_size: once; d_call: -; j_call: TRBJ1-2; cdr3_nt: TGTGCCAGCAGCACAATACATATCCAGGGCCACGGCTACACCTTC; cdr3_aa: CASSTIHIQGHGYTF
v_call: TRBV30; clone_size: -; d_call: -; j_call: TRBJ2-1; cdr3_nt: TGTGCCTGGAGTGTACGGGGTCATGAGCAGTTCTTC; cdr3_aa: CAWSVRGHEQFF
v_call: TRBV5-1; clone_size: -; d_call: TRBD2; j_call: TRBJ2-5; cdr3_nt: TGCGCCAGCAGCTTGGCCTCTAGCGGGAGTTGGCAGGAGACCCAGTACTTC; cdr3_aa: CASSLASSGSWQETQYF
v_call: TRBV27; clone_size: once; d_call: TRBD2; j_call: TRBJ2-7; cdr3_nt: TGTGCCAGCAGCTCCCGCGGGGGGGCCGGCGAGCAGTACTTC; cdr3_aa: CASSSRGGAGEQYF
v_call: TRBV18; clone_size: -; d_call: TRBD1; j_call: TRBJ1-1; cdr3_nt: TGTGCCAGCTCACCGGGGGACAGGGGGCATTGGACTGAAGCTTTCTTT; cdr3_aa: CASSPGDRGHWTEAFF
v_call: TRBV5-5; clone_size: -; d_call: TRBD2; j_call: TRBJ2-5; cdr3_nt: TGTGCCAGCAGCTTGTTAGCGGGGGGAGCAGAGACCCAGTACTTC; cdr3_aa: CASSLLAGGAETQYF
v_call: TRBV30; clone_size: -; d_call: -; j_call: TRBJ1-3; cdr3_nt: TGTGCCTGGAGACAGAGCGGAAACACCATATATTTT; cdr3_aa: CAWRQSGNTIYF
v_call: TRBV9; clone_size: -; d_call: -; j_call: TRBJ1-6; cdr3_nt: TGTGCCAGCAGCGCTCGCGGGGATTCACCCCTCCACTTT; cdr3_aa: CASSARGDSPLHF
v_call: TRBV27; clone_size: -; d_call: TRBD2; j_call: TRBJ2-2; cdr3_nt: TGTGCCAGCAGTCCCGGTCCGGGACTAGCGGGCCTGTACACCGGGGAGCTGTTTTTT; cdr3_aa: CASSPGPGLAGLYTGELFF
v_call: TRBV6-4; clone_size: once; d_call: -; j_call: TRBJ2-3; cdr3_nt: TGTGCCAGCAGTGACGGCCCCATGGCGAGCGCGCGCCGACTCACAGATACGCAGTATTTT; cdr3_aa: CASSDGPMASARRLTDTQYF
v_call: TRBV7-6; clone_size: -; d_call: TRBD2; j_call: TRBJ2-1; cdr3_nt: TGTGCCAGCAGCTACAGACTAGCGGGGTACAATGAGCAGTTCTTC; cdr3_aa: CASSYRLAGYNEQFF
v_call: TRBV7-6; clone_size: -; d_call: -; j_call: TRBJ2-5; cdr3_nt: TGTGCCAGCAGCTTAGACAGGGTGGGAGAGACCCAGTACTTC; cdr3_aa: CASSLDRVGETQYF
v_call: TRBV2; clone_size: -; d_call: -; j_call: TRBJ1-6; cdr3_nt: TGTGCCAGCAGTTGGGGGGGTGATAATTCACCCCTCCACTTT; cdr3_aa: CASSWGGDNSPLHF